One sample yielded the 10 T cell receptor beta chains listed below, sequenced in a study of tumour-infiltrating T cells in Burkitt lymphoma. Only in-frame clones appear in the TCRdb table, and some are missing; sequencing was by immunoSEQ multiplex PCR. The sample holds 7,500 to 8,500 clones; over 60% are singletons and the top ten take about 37%. Sequencing used tumor tissue. The receptors derive from a human donor with diffuse large B-cell lymphoma.

The chain combines TRBV10-3 with TRBJ2-5, with 8 bases that match TRBD2. With V trimmed by 5 bases and J by 5 bases, 4 bases remained unmatched. The CDR3 totals 13 residues. Germline-derived CDR1 and CDR2 are ENHRY and SYGVKD. The CDR3: CAISTGGRETQYF. In nucleotides, the CDR3 is TGTGCCATCAGTACCGGCGGGAGGGAGACCCAGTACTTC.

This clone was detected a few times. V is TRBV5-4 and J is TRBJ1-2, with 9 bases that match TRBD1. Germline trimming cut 4 bases from V and 3 bases from J; bases unmatched to any gene: 4. The CDR3 runs 14 residues. The germline V gene encodes CDR1 SGHNT and CDR2 YYREEE (reference sequence). The CDR3 spells CASSTRTGDYGYTF. CDR3 DNA: TGTGCCAGCAGCACAAGGACAGGGGACTATGGCTACACCTTC. Full variable domain (outside the CDR3, taken from reference TRBV5-4 and TRBJ1-2): ETGVTQSPTHLIKTRGQQVTLRCSSQSGHNTVSWYQQALGQGPQFIFQYYREEENGRGNFPPRFSGLQFPNYSSELNVNALELDDSALYLCASSTRTGDYGYTFGSGTRLTVV.

This chain uses TRBV21-1 with TRBJ2-3; the table assigns TRBD1, which was not confirmed against the DNA. TRBV21-1 is annotated as a pseudogene. The CDR3 contains 13 residues. The CDR3 DNA is TGTGCCAGCAGCAAATCCCAGGGGGGTCCGCAGTATTTT. It specifies CASSKSQGGPQYF.

The genes are TRBV9 and TRBJ2-3, with TRBD2 matching over 8 bases. The CDR3 spans 14 residues. CDR1 and CDR2 (germline): SGDLS, YYNGEE. V was pared by 0 bases and J by 4 bases, with 1 base of the junction left unmatched. CDR3 residues: CASSVVGGADTQYF. In DNA, the CDR3 is TGTGCCAGCAGCGTAGTCGGGGGGGCAGATACGCAGTATTTT.

The chain combines TRBV11-2 with TRBJ2-1; no reliable D call. The V gene's germline CDR1 is SGHAT and CDR2 FQNNGV. This CDR3 spans 17 amino acids. Trimming shortened V by 5 bases and J by 0 bases, and 17 bases separated the two germline ends. For the CDR3, the DNA is TGTGCCAGCAGCACCAGAGGTCTACCGAGCTCCTACAATGAGCAGTTCTTC. Amino acid sequence: CASSTRGLPSSYNEQFF.

The rearrangement uses TRBV5-5 and TRBJ2-3; 8 bases are shared with TRBD2. Looked up from germline, CDR1 is SGHKS and CDR2 is YYEKEE (reference sequence). The length of the CDR3 is 16 residues. With 6 bases clipped from V and 2 bases from J, the junction kept 11 bases outside the gene matches. This chain's CDR3 is CASTPGGSGDTDTQYF. For the CDR3, the DNA is TGTGCCAGCACTCCGGGTGGTAGCGGGGACACAGATACGCAGTATTTT.

The chain has TRBV19 and TRBJ1-2; 8 positions agree with TRBD1. CDR1 LNHDA and CDR2 SQIVND come from the germline V gene (reference sequence). The junction had 8 bases not matched to a gene; V was cut back by 4 bases and J by 10 bases. This CDR3 spans 13 amino acids. Here the CDR3 reads CASSTGQGALYTF. CDR3 coding DNA: TGTGCCAGTAGTACTGGGCAGGGGGCTCTCTACACCTTC.

With respect to this clone: Without the conserved terminal phenylalanine or tryptophan, this CDR3 likely stems from a read error. It is unclear where the CDR3 begins or ends on the DNA, so no DNA is shown, and the CDR3 is as TCRdb lists it. The chain couples TRBV2 to TRBJ1-2. The CDR3 region is 11 residues in length, termini included. Germline CDR1 reads SNHLY; CDR2 reads FYNNEI. CDR3 residues: CASSDSRADRV.

V and J are TRBV9 and TRBJ2-3, with 9 bases fitting TRBD2. The ends lost 3 bases at V and 5 bases at J; junction bases unmatched: 13. Per germline, CDR1 SGDLS and CDR2 YYNGEE. The CDR3 length is 17 residues. The CDR3 reads CASSGFSGGHSRDTQYF. Written as DNA, the CDR3 is TGTGCCAGCAGCGGATTTAGCGGGGGCCATTCTCGAGATACGCAGTATTTT.

V and J are TRBV11-2 and TRBJ2-5; the match to TRBD1 covers 8 bases. The assigned J gene may be wrong: the sequence end matches TRBJ2-7 better. Looked up from germline, CDR1 is SGHAT and CDR2 is FQNNGV. CDR3 length: 13 amino acids. CDR3 protein: CASSFNRGSEQYF. The CDR3 bases are TGTGCCAGCAGCTTCAACAGGGGGAGCGAGCAGTACTTC.